This entry describes one TCR beta chain. Its antigen is not identified. Primers included in the PCR were 60 Vbeta and 13 Jbeta primers. TCRdb's copy holds only in-frame clones and misses some; the assay was immunoSEQ multiplex PCR. This sample has fewer than 200,000 clones, with 70% to 80% found just once. The entry originates in a study of cytomegalovirus exposure and HLA in healthy donors. V lost 5 bases and J lost 2, with 13 bases in between. Per the germline V gene, CDR1 is SEHNR and CDR2 is FQNEAQ (reference sequence). The CDR3 has 14 residues. Findings and limits, study-wide: The authors later found most CMV-associated TCR beta chains appeared HLA-restricted.

The V and J genes are TRBV7-9 and TRBJ2-7, with D possibly matching TRBD1 (6 bases). This receptor was taken from a man younger than 45 in good health and CMV-seropositive. The sample was PBMCs. CDR3 coding DNA: TGTGCCAGCAGCCGAGGGGACACCGCCTACGAGCAGTACTTC. Its translation is CASSRGDTAYEQYF.